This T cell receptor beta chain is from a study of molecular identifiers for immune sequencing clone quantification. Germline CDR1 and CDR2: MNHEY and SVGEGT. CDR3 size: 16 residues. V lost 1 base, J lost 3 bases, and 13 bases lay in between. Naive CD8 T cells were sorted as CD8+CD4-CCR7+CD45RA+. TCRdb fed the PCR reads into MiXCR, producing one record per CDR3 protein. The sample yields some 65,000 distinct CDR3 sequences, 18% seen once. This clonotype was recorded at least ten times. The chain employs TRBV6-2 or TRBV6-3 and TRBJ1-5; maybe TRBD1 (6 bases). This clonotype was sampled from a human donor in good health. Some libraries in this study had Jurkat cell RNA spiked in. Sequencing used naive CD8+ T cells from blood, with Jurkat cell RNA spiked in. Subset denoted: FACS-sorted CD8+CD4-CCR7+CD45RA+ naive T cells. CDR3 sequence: CASSYLVTGHNQPQHF. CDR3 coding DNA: TGTGCCAGCAGTTACTTGGTGACAGGCCACAATCAGCCCCAGCATTTT.